These 18 T cell receptor beta chains share one sample of origin, sequenced in a study of sequential checkpoint blockade in melanoma. The treatment here: randomized to nivolumab then ipilimumab (arm A) or the reverse (arm B). TCRdb keeps only in-frame clones here, not all; method: immunoSEQ multiplex PCR. Of 4,000 to 5,000 clones in the sample, approximately 22% were seen once. This material consisted of tumor tissue (inferred from file names), taken from a patient given nivolumab and ipilimumab in sequence. These receptors all come from a human donor with melanoma.

This clone was found a few times. The V gene is TRBV9, the J gene TRBJ2-2, with TRBD2 identical over 13 bases. V lost 0 bases and J lost 6; bases outside the gene matches: 5. Germline V gene data show CDR1 as SGDLS and CDR2 as YYNGEE. The CDR3 runs to 17 residues. The CDR3 loop is CASSVGLAGGSAGELFF. The CDR3 DNA reads TGTGCCAGCAGCGTAGGACTAGCGGGAGGAAGCGCCGGGGAGCTGTTTTTT.

A few counts support this clone. The chain couples TRBV6-8 to TRBJ1-5; D is undetermined. The length of the CDR3 is 15 residues. In germline, CDR1 is MNHGY, CDR2 SAAAGT. V shed 5 bases and J shed 4 bases, with 15 bases lying between them. The CDR3 reads CASSDGFEGNQPQHF. The CDR3 DNA reads TGTGCCAGCAGTGATGGATTCGAGGGTAATCAGCCCCAGCATTTT.

The chain joins TRBV15 to TRBJ2-2; 8 bases fit TRBD2. The V gene end was trimmed by 0 bases and the J gene end by 14 bases; junction bases not matched to a gene: 11. CDR1 is LNHNV and CDR2 is YYDKDF in the germline V gene (reference sequence). The CDR3 contains 15 residues. CDR3 nucleotide sequence: TGTGCCACCAGCAGAGACGGGATGGCGGGGGGTAAACTGTTTTTT. Its protein product is CATSRDGMAGGKLFF.

The rearrangement uses TRBV25-1 and TRBJ1-5; a weak D match, TRBD1 (6 bases). This CDR3 contains 13 residues. Germline assignment: CDR1 MGHDK and CDR2 SYGVNS. V lost 6 bases and J lost 6, with 12 bases in between. This CDR3 reads CASSGQFSQPQHF. The CDR3 nucleotides read TGTGCCAGCAGCGGACAGTTCAGTCAGCCCCAGCATTTT. The full variable domain, in which reference TRBV25-1 and TRBJ1-5 provide the parts outside the CDR3, is EADIYQTPRYLVIGTGKKITLECSQTMGHDKMYWYQQDPGMELHLIHYSYGVNSTEKGDLSSESTVSRIRTEHFPLTLESARPSHTSQYLCASSGQFSQPQHFGDGTRLSIL.

The chain carries TRBV19 and TRBJ2-2; D is unresolved. The CDR3 contains 16 residues. Between the trimmed V and J ends, which lost 6 bases and 1 base, there was a span of 15 bases. The germline CDR1 and CDR2 sequences are LNHDA and SQIVND (reference sequence). The CDR3 sequence is CASRGLQRLNTGELFF. For the CDR3, the DNA is TGTGCCAGTAGGGGCTTACAGAGATTGAACACCGGGGAGCTGTTTTTT.

The rearrangement uses TRBV5-1 and TRBJ1-6; D not resolved. V lost 5 bases to trimming and J lost 8 bases, with 17 bases between them. CDR3 length equals 15 residues. Looked up from germline, CDR1 is SGHRS and CDR2 is YFSETQ. This CDR3 is CASSLGDGSYSPLHF. The CDR3 region has the DNA TGCGCCAGCAGTCTTGGCGACGGGAGTTATTCACCCCTCCACTTT.

The J gene is TRBJ2-1, the V gene TRBV29-1, with D possibly matching TRBD2 (6 bases). V was shortened by 2 bases and J by 6 bases, with 14 bases between the two germline ends. Germline loops: CDR1 SQVTM, CDR2 ANQGSEA. The CDR3 totals 14 residues. In nucleotides, the CDR3 is TGCAGCGTTGAAAAGGGGAGGACTGGCAATGAGCAGTTCTTC. Translating gives CSVEKGRTGNEQFF.

The chain links TRBV29-1 to TRBJ2-3, with TRBD2 matching 7 bases. The CDR3 extends over 14 amino acids. Germline V gene data show CDR1 as SQVTM and CDR2 as ANQGSEA. Trimming took 1 base from V and 8 from J; bases not matched to a gene: 9. The CDR3 reads CSVEARTSRATQYF. In nucleotides, the CDR3 is TGCAGCGTTGAAGCCCGGACTAGTAGAGCTACGCAGTATTTT.

Many counts were recorded for this clone. The V gene is TRBV11-3, the J gene TRBJ2-3, with TRBD1 matching over 9 bases. The junction had 6 bases not matched to a gene; V was cut back by 3 bases and J by 5 bases. This CDR3 is built from 15 residues. Germline loops: CDR1 SGHNT, CDR2 YENEEA. The CDR3 loop reads CASSLLQGAGDTQYF. DNA for the CDR3: TGTGCCAGCAGCTTGCTACAGGGGGCTGGAGATACGCAGTATTTT.

This clone has just a few counts. The chain joins TRBV6-8 to TRBJ1-1; no clear D gene. This CDR3 has 14 amino acids. The ends were cut back, 6 bases at V and 0 bases at J, with 11 bases in the middle. Germline V gene sequence: CDR1 MNHGY, CDR2 SAAAGT. This chain's CDR3 is CASSPTAMNTEAFF. In DNA form, the CDR3 reads TGTGCCAGCAGCCCTACAGCGATGAACACTGAAGCTTTCTTT.

This chain uses TRBV5-1 with TRBJ2-2; 9 bases are a match to TRBD1. CDR1 is SGHRS, CDR2 YFSETQ, per germline. The junction had 10 bases not matched to a gene; V was cut back by 6 bases and J by 4 bases. CDR3 size: 16 residues. The CDR3 nucleotides are TGCGCCAGCAAACAGGGGGCAGATTGGAGCACCGGGGAGCTGTTTTTT. It specifies CASKQGADWSTGELFF.

The CDR3 loop is CASSPPEGASRKLFF. CDR3 in DNA: TGTGCCAGCTCACCACCGGAGGGGGCGAGCAGAAAACTGTTTTTT. The chain couples TRBV18 to TRBJ1-4; 7 bases align to TRBD1. J lost 10 bases, V lost 0 bases, and 8 bases had no gene match. There are 15 residues in the CDR3. CDR1 is KGHSH and CDR2 is LQKENI in the germline V gene.

The chain combines TRBV18 with TRBJ1-2; 10 nucleotides match TRBD1. V gave up 2 bases and J gave up 4 bases; unmatched junction bases: 4. The germline CDR1 and CDR2 sequences are KGHSH and LQKENI. The CDR3 is 15 residues long. The CDR3 protein is CASSPRQGAAYGYTF. The CDR3 DNA reads as TGTGCCAGCTCACCAAGACAGGGGGCTGCCTATGGCTACACCTTC.

The chain carries TRBV18 and TRBJ2-5; D gene ambiguous. This CDR3 has 12 amino acids. The germline CDR1 and CDR2 sequences are KGHSH and LQKENI. Trimming pared 2 bases from V and 5 bases from J, leaving 6 bases between. In DNA, the CDR3 is TGTGCCAGCTCACCAATTGAGGAGACCCAGTACTTC. This gives the protein CASSPIEETQYF. Full variable domain (missing parts from reference TRBV18 and TRBJ2-5): NAGVMQNPRHLVRRRGQEARLRCSPMKGHSHVYWYRQLPEEGLKFMVYLQKENIIDESGMPKERFSAEFPKEGPSILRIQQVVRGDSAAYFCASSPIEETQYFGPGTRLLVL.

This chain links TRBV18 with TRBJ1-2; maybe TRBD1 (5 bases). The CDR3 has 14 amino acids. The V gene's germline CDR1 is KGHSH and CDR2 LQKENI. With 3 bases removed from V and 9 bases from J, the gap between germline ends came to 17 bases. DNA of the CDR3: TGTGCCAGCTCACCCGGGACCGATGTTATGAGCTACACCTTC. Its protein is CASSPGTDVMSYTF.

This clone occurred many times. The chain couples TRBV11-3 to TRBJ2-1, with 13 nucleotides matching TRBD2. V was pared by 5 bases and J by 14 bases, with 12 bases of the junction left unmatched. The germline V gene has CDR1 SGHNT and CDR2 YENEEA. The CDR3 is 15 amino acids. Here the CDR3 reads CASSPSTSGGAEKFF. The CDR3 DNA sequence: TGTGCCAGCAGCCCATCTACTAGCGGGGGGGCGGAAAAGTTCTTC.

This clone was observed a handful of times. The chain is built from TRBV28 and TRBJ1-2; D is ambiguous. Trimming cost V 5 bases and J 3 bases, with 16 bases left between them. CDR1 and CDR2 (germline): MDHEN, SYDVKM. The CDR3 has 15 amino acids. For the CDR3, the DNA is TGTGCCAGCAGTCCAAAAGCAGGAGGTCACTATGGCTACACCTTC. It yields the protein CASSPKAGGHYGYTF.

This clone was recorded a few times. V gene TRBV9 combines with J gene TRBJ1-5, with TRBD1 matching 10 bases. The V gene's germline CDR1 is SGDLS and CDR2 YYNGEE. With 7 bases clipped from V and 2 bases from J, the junction kept 0 bases outside the gene matches. This CDR3 is 13 amino acids long. The CDR3: CASGTGGNQPQHF. The DNA for the CDR3 is TGTGCCAGCGGGACAGGGGGCAATCAGCCCCAGCATTTT.